What follows are 32 T cell receptor beta chains derived from one specimen sequenced in a study of blood T cell repertoires in COVID-19. Sequencing was performed with immunoSEQ multiplex PCR; in TCRdb, only in-frame clones are kept and a portion is missing. The profile covers approximately 60,000 clones, with about 78% appearing a single time and 50% taken by the ten largest. The sequencing sample was made of peripheral blood. The receptors were gathered from a woman aged 80 or over with acute or convalescent COVID-19.

The chain employs TRBV10-1 and TRBJ1-1; D is possibly TRBD1 (5 bases). The CDR3 extends over 14 amino acids. CDR1 and CDR2 (germline): WNHNN, SYGVQD (reference sequence). Between the trimmed V and J ends, which lost 5 bases and 1 base, there was a span of 11 bases. The CDR3 nucleotides are TGCGCCAGCAGTTACGCGGGGGGGAACACTGAAGCTTTCTTT. It translates to CASSYAGGNTEAFF.

This clone was detected once. The genes are TRBV7-9 and TRBJ1-3; a possible D gene is TRBD1 (5 bases). The CDR3 runs 13 residues. Germline CDR1 reads SEHNR; CDR2 reads FQNEAQ (reference sequence). V was trimmed by 11 bases and J by 0 bases, leaving 11 bases between them. The CDR3 is CAELDSSGNTIYF. DNA for the CDR3: TGTGCCGAACTCGACAGCTCTGGAAACACCATATATTTT.

The V and J genes are TRBV23-1 and TRBJ1-6; 7 bases align to TRBD1. TRBV23-1 is noted as an ORF with a role that remains uncertain. The CDR3 extends over 16 amino acids. The J segment lost 7 bases and the V segment lost 4 bases, leaving 10 bases of the junction unmatched. The CDR3: CASSLPPGTENSPLHF. The CDR3 nucleotides read TGCGCCAGCAGTCTACCGCCCGGGACAGAAAATTCACCCCTCCACTTT.

The chain is built from TRBV28 and TRBJ2-7; possible D gene TRBD2, 6 bases. Trimming pared 3 bases from V and 3 bases from J, leaving 15 bases between. This CDR3 contains 15 residues. Per germline, CDR1 MDHEN and CDR2 SYDVKM. CDR3 DNA sequence: TGTGCCAGCAGTTTTGGGACTCTCCCTCGCTACGAGCAGTACTTC. Amino acids: CASSFGTLPRYEQYF.

The rearrangement joins TRBV11-1 to TRBJ2-7; D perhaps matches TRBD2 (5 bases). This CDR3 contains 13 residues. Germline CDR1 is SGHAT and CDR2 is FQDESV (reference sequence). The ends were cut back, 2 bases at V and 11 bases at J, with 16 bases in the middle. DNA for the CDR3: TGTGCCAGCAGCTTACCGGGAACCTCAGTTAAGTACTTC. Its protein is CASSLPGTSVKYF. Complete variable domain (other parts from reference TRBV11-1 and TRBJ2-7): EAEVAQSPRYKITEKSQAVAFWCDPISGHATLYWYRQILGQGPELLVQFQDESVVDDSQLPKDRFSAERLKGVDSTLKIQPAELGDSAMYLCASSLPGTSVKYFGPGTRLTVT.

V usage is TRBV29-1 and J usage is TRBJ1-3, with D hard to call. CDR1 SQVTM and CDR2 ANQGSEA come from the germline V gene. This CDR3 has 14 residues. Trimming took 1 base from V and 4 from J, leaving 11 bases between them. CDR3 protein: CSVEAPFPGNTIYF. CDR3 nucleotide sequence: TGCAGCGTTGAAGCCCCGTTTCCCGGAAACACCATATATTTT.

This rearrangement joins TRBV27 to TRBJ1-1; the D gene is possibly TRBD1 (6 bases). The germline V gene has CDR1 MNHEY and CDR2 SMNVEV (reference sequence). Trimming removed 6 bases at V and 8 bases at J, with 13 bases between. CDR3 size: 12 residues. In DNA, the CDR3 is TGTGCCAGCAGGCGGACAGTAGGGGAAGCTTTCTTT. Its protein is CASRRTVGEAFF.

V gene TRBV3-1 (or the pseudogene TRBV3-2) combines with J gene TRBJ1-2; D is unclear. Germline V gene data show CDR1 as LGHDT and CDR2 as YNNKEL (reference sequence). V was trimmed by 4 bases and J by 7 bases, leaving 16 bases between them. The CDR3 spans 14 residues. The CDR3, as DNA: TGTGCCAGCAGCCCCTTTCAAGTTGAGGGTGGCTACACCTTC. Protein product: CASSPFQVEGGYTF.

The V and J genes are TRBV7-2 and TRBJ2-7, with D perhaps TRBD2 (5 bases). Trimming pared 6 bases from V and 6 bases from J, leaving 18 bases between. This CDR3 has 14 residues. Germline loops: CDR1 SGHTA, CDR2 FQGNSA. The DNA for the CDR3 is TGTGCCAGCAGTCCCGCAGTTAGACGGGGCGAGCAGTACTTC. Translation gives CASSPAVRRGEQYF. The variable domain in full, completed from reference TRBV7-2 and TRBJ2-7, reads GAGVSQSPSNKVTEKGKDVELRCDPISGHTALYWYRQSLGQGLEFLIYFQGNSAPDKSGLPSDRFSAERTGGSVSTLTIQRTQQEDSAVYLCASSPAVRRGEQYFGPGTRLTVT.

The chain carries TRBV28 and TRBJ1-2, with 9 bases identical to TRBD1. Germline CDR1 reads MDHEN; CDR2 reads SYDVKM. Germline trimming cut 6 bases from V and 2 bases from J; bases unmatched to any gene: 4. The CDR3 consists of 14 residues. The CDR3, as DNA: TGTGCCAGCAGATCTACAGGGGGCAACTATGGCTACACCTTC. It translates to CASRSTGGNYGYTF.

The rearrangement links TRBV18 to TRBJ2-2; tentative D call: TRBD1 (5 bases). Germline CDR1 KGHSH, CDR2 LQKENI. This CDR3 comprises 16 residues. Trimming took 2 bases from V and 5 from J, leaving 15 bases between them. The CDR3 spells CASSPGAGWRTGELFF. DNA of the CDR3: TGTGCCAGCTCACCAGGGGCAGGATGGCGGACCGGGGAGCTGTTTTTT.

The rearrangement links TRBV19 to TRBJ2-7; 8 nucleotides match TRBD1. This CDR3 is 15 amino acids long. The ends lost 2 bases at V and 2 bases at J; junction bases unmatched: 5. Germline values: CDR1 LNHDA, CDR2 SQIVND (reference sequence). CDR3 bases: TGTGCCAGTAGTATAACCGGGACAGGAGCCTACGAGCAGTACTTC. Its protein is CASSITGTGAYEQYF. The complete variable domain, with remaining parts taken from reference TRBV19 and TRBJ2-7, reads DGGITQSPKYLFRKEGQNVTLSCEQNLNHDAMYWYRQDPGQGLRLIYYSQIVNDFQKGDIAEGYSVSREKKESFPLTVTSAQKNPTAFYLCASSITGTGAYEQYFGPGTRLTVT.

This clone was seen a few times. This chain uses TRBV27 with TRBJ2-6, with D perhaps matching TRBD2 (6 bases). The germline gives CDR1 MNHEY, CDR2 SMNVEV (reference sequence). The CDR3 runs 20 residues. Deletions cut 3 bases from V and 4 bases from J, with 25 bases between. CDR3 loop: CASSFSNFLASFGGANVLTF. The CDR3, as DNA: TGTGCCAGCAGTTTTTCGAATTTCCTAGCGTCCTTCGGGGGGGCCAACGTCCTGACTTTC.

CDR3 DNA sequence: TGTGCCAGCAGTGAAGCGCGAGTGAATTCACCCCTCCACTTT. Its protein product is CASSEARVNSPLHF. The chain links TRBV2 to TRBJ1-6; D gene unclear. This CDR3 has 14 amino acids. V lost 0 bases to trimming and J lost 7 bases, with 7 bases between them. The germline V gene encodes CDR1 SNHLY and CDR2 FYNNEI.

This rearrangement joins TRBV4-1 to TRBJ2-7; 7 bases are shared with TRBD1. Germline assignment: CDR1 MGHRA and CDR2 YSYEKL. The CDR3 runs 15 residues. V trimming: 1 base; J trimming: 2 bases; junction bases outside the gene matches: 5. The CDR3 reads CASSQVRDSTYEQYF. The CDR3 DNA sequence: TGCGCCAGCAGCCAAGTCCGGGACAGCACCTACGAGCAGTACTTC.

The rearrangement uses TRBV5-1 and TRBJ1-2, with no clear D. Per germline, CDR1 SGHRS and CDR2 YFSETQ. The V end was cut by 4 bases, the J end by 2 bases, with 9 bases between. CDR3 size: 13 residues. The CDR3 DNA reads TGCGCCAGCAGCGCAACAGTGAACTATGGCTACACCTTC. As protein: CASSATVNYGYTF.

The rearrangement joins TRBV19 to TRBJ2-7; the D is unclear. V lost 2 bases and J lost 2, with 10 bases in between. Germline-derived CDR1 and CDR2 are LNHDA and SQIVND (reference sequence). This CDR3 comprises 14 residues. CDR3 bases: TGTGCCAGTAGTATAACCCCCGAGGCCTACGAGCAGTACTTC. Its protein is CASSITPEAYEQYF.

The V and J genes are TRBV5-1 and TRBJ2-1, with D possibly being TRBD2 (5 bases). CDR3 size: 16 residues. The V gene lost 0 bases and the J gene lost 7 bases, with 17 bases spanning the gap. Germline assignment: CDR1 SGHRS and CDR2 YFSETQ. Here the CDR3 DNA reads TGCGCCAGCAGCTTGGGGCGGACTTCCCGAAGGAATGAGCAGTTCTTC. Translated, it gives CASSLGRTSRRNEQFF.

This chain links TRBV7-8 with TRBJ2-7; TRBD1 matches at 11 bases. J gave up 4 bases and V 5 bases, and 10 bases lay outside the gene matches. Germline loops: CDR1 SGHVS, CDR2 FQNEAQ. The CDR3 is 16 residues long. The DNA of the CDR3 is TGTGCCAGCAGCCCGATGGGACAGGGGGTCCCTTACGAGCAGTACTTC. The encoded protein is CASSPMGQGVPYEQYF. The full variable domain, in which reference TRBV7-8 and TRBJ2-7 provide the parts outside the CDR3, is GAGVSQSPRYKVAKRGQDVALRCDPISGHVSLFWYQQALGQGPEFLTYFQNEAQLDKSGLPSDRFFAERPEGSVSTLKIQRTQQEDSAVYLCASSPMGQGVPYEQYFGPGTRLTVT.

The chain combines TRBV19 with TRBJ1-6; TRBD1 might be the D (5 bases). Germline V lookup: CDR1 LNHDA, CDR2 SQIVND (reference sequence). This CDR3 contains 15 residues. The V gene lost 4 bases and the J gene lost 10 bases, with 17 bases spanning the gap. The CDR3 sequence: CASSTGALSGSPLHF. The CDR3 DNA sequence: TGTGCCAGTAGTACTGGGGCGCTTTCCGGCTCACCCCTCCACTTT.

The gene calls are TRBV6-4 and TRBJ2-3, with TRBD2 identical over 10 bases. Per the germline V gene, CDR1 is MRHNA and CDR2 is SNTAGT. Unmatched junction bases numbered 1, after V lost 0 bases and J lost 1 base. This CDR3 is built from 16 residues. The CDR3 DNA is TGTGCCAGCAGTGACTCGAGCGGGAGGGGCACAGATACGCAGTATTTT. As protein: CASSDSSGRGTDTQYF.

The chain joins TRBV6-5 to TRBJ1-5; TRBD1 matches at 7 bases. Germline V gene data show CDR1 as MNHEY and CDR2 as SVGAGI. This CDR3 comprises 15 residues. The V and J ends lost 7 bases and 7 bases, in that order; junction bases with no gene match: 13. The CDR3 DNA sequence: TGTGCCAGCAAACCCGACAGGGCGAGGGAACAGCCCCAGCATTTT. Translating it yields CASKPDRAREQPQHF.

The V call is TRBV3-1 (or the pseudogene TRBV3-2), the J call TRBJ2-5; D perhaps matches TRBD1 (7 bases). V was shortened by 2 bases and J by 5 bases, with 15 bases between the two germline ends. Germline V gene data show CDR1 as LGHDT and CDR2 as YNNKEL (reference sequence). This CDR3 contains 15 residues. Here the CDR3 DNA reads TGTGCCAGCAGCCAACAATCAGGGGGGCCTGAGACCCAGTACTTC. Protein product: CASSQQSGGPETQYF.

This clone is a singleton in its sample. The chain has TRBV7-2 and TRBJ2-7; D is perhaps TRBD1 (5 bases). CDR1 is SGHTA and CDR2 is FQGNSA in the germline V gene. The CDR3 loop spans 15 amino acids. V lost 0 bases and J lost 2, with 11 bases in between. Written as DNA, the CDR3 is TGTGCCAGCAGCTTAGCGGGAACAGGAACCTACGAGCAGTACTTC. It translates to CASSLAGTGTYEQYF.

The gene calls are TRBV25-1 and TRBJ1-1; a weak D match, TRBD1 (6 bases). The CDR3 consists of 13 residues. V lost 4 bases and J lost 8, with 14 bases in between. Germline V CDR1 and CDR2: MGHDK, SYGVNS. CDR3 sequence: CASSGTTGLEAFF. Here the CDR3 DNA reads TGTGCCAGCAGTGGAACCACAGGGCTAGAAGCTTTCTTT.

V and J are TRBV5-1 and TRBJ2-3; 9 nucleotides match TRBD2. Germline values: CDR1 SGHRS, CDR2 YFSETQ. Unmatched junction bases numbered 11, after V lost 4 bases and J lost 2 bases. The CDR3 consists of 17 residues. The CDR3 bases are TGCGCCAGCAGCCGCCTTCCGACTAGCGGAAACACAGATACGCAGTATTTT. Residues: CASSRLPTSGNTDTQYF.

This chain uses TRBV19 with TRBJ1-5; D remains ambiguous. This CDR3 contains 14 residues. The germline V gene encodes CDR1 LNHDA and CDR2 SQIVND (reference sequence). V lost 3 bases and J lost 1, with 7 bases in between. The CDR3 region is CASSIHGSNQPQHF. The CDR3 DNA reads TGTGCCAGTAGTATCCACGGGAGCAATCAGCCCCAGCATTTT.

The chain combines TRBV6-5 with TRBJ1-5; tentatively, D is TRBD1 (5 bases). Trimming removed 6 bases at V and 5 bases at J, with 14 bases between. The germline gives CDR1 MNHEY, CDR2 SVGAGI. There are 14 residues in the CDR3. The CDR3 nucleotides read TGTGCCAGCAGCACAACAGGTTTGGATCAGCCCCAGCATTTT. As protein: CASSTTGLDQPQHF.

The CDR3 DNA sequence: TGTGCCAGCTCACCCGGGAACTACAATGAGCAGTTCTTC. Translating gives CASSPGNYNEQFF. The chain carries TRBV18 and TRBJ2-1; a possible D gene is TRBD2 (5 bases). Germline-derived CDR1 and CDR2 are KGHSH and LQKENI. V lost 3 bases to trimming and J lost 3 bases, with 6 bases between them. The CDR3 extends over 13 amino acids.

This clone was observed a single time. V gene TRBV7-2 combines with J gene TRBJ2-1; D not certain. The germline V gene has CDR1 SGHTA and CDR2 FQGNSA. CDR3 length: 16 residues. Trimming took 5 bases from V and 0 from J, leaving 14 bases between them. This CDR3 is CASSPRTASSYNEQFF. In nucleotides, the CDR3 is TGTGCCAGCAGCCCCCGCACAGCCAGCTCCTACAATGAGCAGTTCTTC.

The chain links TRBV5-1 to TRBJ2-1; 7 positions match TRBD2. Germline V gene lookup returns CDR1 SGHRS and CDR2 YFSETQ. The CDR3 is made up of 15 amino acids. With 4 bases clipped from V and 1 base from J, the junction kept 5 bases outside the gene matches. The CDR3 DNA sequence: TGCGCCAGCAGCAAGGAAGCGGGATCCTACAATGAGCAGTTCTTC. It encodes CASSKEAGSYNEQFF.

This clone has just a few counts. V gene TRBV28 combines with J gene TRBJ2-7; TRBD2 aligns across 7 bases. Trimming took 8 bases from V and 6 from J; bases not matched to a gene: 13. The CDR3 has 14 residues. CDR1 and CDR2 (germline): MDHEN, SYDVKM. CDR3 DNA: TGTGCCAGCCGCCGGGGGGATCCCTATCGCGAGCAGTACTTC. Residues: CASRRGDPYREQYF. The full variable domain, completed using reference TRBV28 and TRBJ2-7, is DVKVTQSSRYLVKRTGEKVFLECVQDMDHENMFWYRQDPGLGLRLIYFSYDVKMKEKGDIPEGYSVSREKKERFSLILESASTNQTSMYLCASRRGDPYREQYFGPGTRLTVT.